The entry that follows covers one T cell receptor beta chain sequence. The CDR3 has 15 residues. The V end lost 2 bases, the J end lost 2 bases, and 13 bases lay between the germline ends. CDR1 is MNHEY, CDR2 SVGAGI, per germline. As handled by the study authors: Nucleated cell number was recorded as an estimate derived from reference gene primer amplification. Assay used: immunoSEQ multiplex PCR; TCRdb lists only in-frame clones, some missing. V and J calls and clone size are copied from that table; D and trimming were computed from the DNA. Altogether roughly 280,000 clones are present, roughly nine tenths being singletons, with the ten largest covering less than 4%. This entry belongs to a study of blood T cell repertoires in COVID-19. Study-level information: Acute-phase and convalescent COVID-19 samples originated in the United States, Italy and Spain. T cells, B-cell-depleted T cells, or PBMCs provided the cDNA or gDNA that served as material.

This chain links TRBV6-5 with TRBJ2-7, with D possibly matching TRBD1 (6 bases). This sequence originates from a man younger than 35 with active or convalescent COVID-19. The sample taken for sequencing was peripheral blood. Here the CDR3 reads CASSYGPDRTYEQYF. For the CDR3, the DNA is TGTGCCAGCAGTTACGGTCCGGACAGAACCTACGAGCAGTACTTC.